This TCR beta chain was obtained from a study of T cell responses to AZD1222 COVID-19 vaccine. Study results and limitations: The CD4 TCRs associated with vaccination extended across spike and predominated at 160-218 and 743-854. Donors were chiefly white British, with a greater number of females, and clonal diversity was perhaps underestimated. Unmutated variant regions are reportedly targeted by nearly half of spike-specific TCRs.

Generated by immunoSEQ multiplex PCR, the TCRdb table keeps only in-frame clones and is missing some. The sample lists 110,000 or so clones, 80% to 95% occurring once. Germline trimming cut 7 bases from V and 2 bases from J; bases unmatched to any gene: 5. The CDR3 consists of 14 residues. In germline, CDR1 is KGHDR, CDR2 SFDVKD. On this clone: The antigen is unknown.

The rearrangement uses TRBV24-1 and TRBJ2-7; 9 bases map to TRBD1. The specimen comprised peripheral blood, sampled 28 days after the second dose of the MenACWY control vaccine. This TCR was recovered from an adult who received the MenACWY meningococcal vaccine as a control. CDR3 coding DNA: TGTGCCACCAGAGGCCGGGACAGGGCCTACGAGCAGTACTTC. Translating it yields CATRGRDRAYEQYF.